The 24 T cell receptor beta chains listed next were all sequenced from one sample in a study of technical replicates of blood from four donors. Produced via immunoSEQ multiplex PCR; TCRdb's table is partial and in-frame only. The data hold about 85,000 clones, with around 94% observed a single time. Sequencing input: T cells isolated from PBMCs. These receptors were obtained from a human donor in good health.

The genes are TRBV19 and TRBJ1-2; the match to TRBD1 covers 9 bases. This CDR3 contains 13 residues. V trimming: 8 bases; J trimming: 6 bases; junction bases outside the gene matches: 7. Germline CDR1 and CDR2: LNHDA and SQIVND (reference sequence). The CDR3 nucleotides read TGTGCCAGTCTCTCAACAGGGGGCCATGGCTACACCTTC. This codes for CASLSTGGHGYTF. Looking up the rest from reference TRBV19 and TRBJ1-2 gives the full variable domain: DGGITQSPKYLFRKEGQNVTLSCEQNLNHDAMYWYRQDPGQGLRLIYYSQIVNDFQKGDIAEGYSVSREKKESFPLTVTSAQKNPTAFYLCASLSTGGHGYTFGSGTRLTVV.

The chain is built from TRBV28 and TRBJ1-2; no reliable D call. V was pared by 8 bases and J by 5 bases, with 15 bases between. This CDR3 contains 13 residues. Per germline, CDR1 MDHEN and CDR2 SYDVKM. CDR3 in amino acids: CASYNLDLYGYTF. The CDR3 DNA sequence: TGTGCCAGCTATAATCTAGACCTTTATGGCTACACCTTC.

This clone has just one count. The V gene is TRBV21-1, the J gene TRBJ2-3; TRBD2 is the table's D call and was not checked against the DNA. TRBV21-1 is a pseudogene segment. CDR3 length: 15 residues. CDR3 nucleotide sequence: TGTGCCAGCAGCAAAGAACTAGCTTACTCAAATACGCAGTATTTT. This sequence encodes CASSKELAYSNTQYF.

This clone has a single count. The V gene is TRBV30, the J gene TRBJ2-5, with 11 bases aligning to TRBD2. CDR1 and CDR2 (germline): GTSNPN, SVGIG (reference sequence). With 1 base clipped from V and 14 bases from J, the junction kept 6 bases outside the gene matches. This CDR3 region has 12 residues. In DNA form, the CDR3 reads TGTGCCTGGAGTGAGGGTAGCGGGAGGGCTTACTTC. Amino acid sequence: CAWSEGSGRAYF.

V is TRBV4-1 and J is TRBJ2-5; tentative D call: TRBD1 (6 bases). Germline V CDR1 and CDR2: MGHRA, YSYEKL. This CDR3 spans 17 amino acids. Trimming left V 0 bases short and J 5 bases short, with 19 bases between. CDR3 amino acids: CASSQDRERTVAETQYF. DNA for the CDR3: TGCGCCAGCAGCCAAGACCGAGAACGGACAGTGGCCGAGACCCAGTACTTC.

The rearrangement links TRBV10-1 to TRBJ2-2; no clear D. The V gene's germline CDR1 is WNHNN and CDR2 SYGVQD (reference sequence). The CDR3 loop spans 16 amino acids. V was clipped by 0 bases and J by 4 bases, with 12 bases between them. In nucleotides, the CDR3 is TGCGCCAGCAGTGAGTCCCCTAGTGTAAGCACCGGGGAGCTGTTTTTT. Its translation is CASSESPSVSTGELFF.

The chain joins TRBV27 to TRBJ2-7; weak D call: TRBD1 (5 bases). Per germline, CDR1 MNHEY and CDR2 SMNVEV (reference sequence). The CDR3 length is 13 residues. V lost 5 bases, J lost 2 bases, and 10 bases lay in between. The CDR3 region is CASSRQRTYEQYF. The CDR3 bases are TGTGCCAGCAGTCGACAGAGGACCTACGAGCAGTACTTC.

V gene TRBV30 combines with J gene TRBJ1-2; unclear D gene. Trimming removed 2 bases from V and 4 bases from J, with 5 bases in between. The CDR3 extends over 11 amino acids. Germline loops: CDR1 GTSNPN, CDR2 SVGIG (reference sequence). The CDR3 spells CAWSPGYGYTF. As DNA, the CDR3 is TGTGCCTGGAGTCCAGGCTATGGCTACACCTTC.

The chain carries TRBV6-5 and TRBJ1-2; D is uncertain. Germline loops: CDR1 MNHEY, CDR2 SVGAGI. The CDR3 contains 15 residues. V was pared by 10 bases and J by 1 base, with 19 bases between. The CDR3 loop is CATHGETEVNYGYTF. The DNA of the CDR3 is TGTGCCACCCACGGAGAGACGGAGGTTAACTATGGCTACACCTTC.

CDR3 nucleotides: TGCGCCAGCAGCTTCGTCGGGAACACCGGGGAGCTGTTTTTT. It specifies CASSFVGNTGELFF. This chain joins TRBV5-1 and TRBJ2-2; D unresolved. The ends were cut back, 2 bases at V and 1 base at J, with 6 bases in the middle. Germline CDR1 SGHRS, CDR2 YFSETQ. The length of the CDR3 is 14 residues.

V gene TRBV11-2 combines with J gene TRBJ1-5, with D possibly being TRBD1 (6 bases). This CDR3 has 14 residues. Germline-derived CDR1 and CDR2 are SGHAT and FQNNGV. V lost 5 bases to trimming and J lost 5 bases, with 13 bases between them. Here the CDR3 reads CASSPVAGDQPQHF. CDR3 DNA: TGTGCCAGCAGCCCGGTGGCAGGGGATCAGCCCCAGCATTTT.

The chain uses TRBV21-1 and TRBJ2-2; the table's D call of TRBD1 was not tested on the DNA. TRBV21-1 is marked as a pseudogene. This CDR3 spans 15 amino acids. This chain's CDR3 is CASSKDKKSAGELFF. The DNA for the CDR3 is TGTGCCAGCAGCAAAGACAAAAAGTCCGCCGGGGAGCTGTTTTTT.

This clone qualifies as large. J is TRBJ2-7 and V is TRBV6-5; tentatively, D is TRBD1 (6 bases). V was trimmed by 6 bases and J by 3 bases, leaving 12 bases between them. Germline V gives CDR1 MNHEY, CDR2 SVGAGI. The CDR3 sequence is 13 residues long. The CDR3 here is CASRGGQNYEQYF. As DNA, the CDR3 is TGTGCCAGCAGAGGAGGACAGAACTACGAGCAGTACTTC.

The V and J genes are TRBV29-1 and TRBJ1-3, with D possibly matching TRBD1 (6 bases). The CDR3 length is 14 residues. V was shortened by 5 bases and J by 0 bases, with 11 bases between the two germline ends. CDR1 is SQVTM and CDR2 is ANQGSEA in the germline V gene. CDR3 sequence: CSVWGHSSGNTIYF. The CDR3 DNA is TGCAGCGTTTGGGGACATAGCTCTGGAAACACCATATATTTT.

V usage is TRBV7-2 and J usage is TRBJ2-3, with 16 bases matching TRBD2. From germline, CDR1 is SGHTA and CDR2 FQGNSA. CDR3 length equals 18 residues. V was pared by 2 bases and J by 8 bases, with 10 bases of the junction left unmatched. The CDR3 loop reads CASSLTSLGLAGGLTQYF. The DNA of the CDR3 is TGTGCCAGCAGCTTAACGAGCTTGGGACTAGCGGGAGGGCTTACGCAGTATTTT. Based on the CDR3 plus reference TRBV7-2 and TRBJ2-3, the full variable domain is GAGVSQSPSNKVTEKGKDVELRCDPISGHTALYWYRQSLGQGLEFLIYFQGNSAPDKSGLPSDRFSAERTGGSVSTLTIQRTQQEDSAVYLCASSLTSLGLAGGLTQYFGPGTRLTVL.

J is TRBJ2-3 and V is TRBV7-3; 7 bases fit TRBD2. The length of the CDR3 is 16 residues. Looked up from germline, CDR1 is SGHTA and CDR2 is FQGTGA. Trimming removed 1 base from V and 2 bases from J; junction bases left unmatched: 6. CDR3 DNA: TGTGCCAGCAGCTTAAGGGGGGGGACTCTCACAGATACGCAGTATTTT. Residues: CASSLRGGTLTDTQYF. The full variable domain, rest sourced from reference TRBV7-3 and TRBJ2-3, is GAGVSQTPSNKVTEKGKYVELRCDPISGHTALYWYRQSLGQGPEFLIYFQGTGAADDSGLPNDRFFAVRPEGSVSTLKIQRTERGDSAVYLCASSLRGGTLTDTQYFGPGTRLTVL.

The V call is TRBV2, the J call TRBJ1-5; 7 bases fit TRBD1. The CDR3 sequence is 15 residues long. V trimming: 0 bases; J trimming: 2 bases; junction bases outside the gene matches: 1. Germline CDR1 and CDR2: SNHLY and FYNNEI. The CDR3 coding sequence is TGTGCCAGCAGTGAAGCAGGGGGCGGCAATCAGCCCCAGCATTTT. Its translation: CASSEAGGGNQPQHF.

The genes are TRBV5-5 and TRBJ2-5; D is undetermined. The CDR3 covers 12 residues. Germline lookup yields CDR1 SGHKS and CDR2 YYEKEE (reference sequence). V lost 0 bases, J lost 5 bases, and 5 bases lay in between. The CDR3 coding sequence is TGTGCCAGCAGCTTGGAAGAGGAGACCCAGTACTTC. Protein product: CASSLEEETQYF.

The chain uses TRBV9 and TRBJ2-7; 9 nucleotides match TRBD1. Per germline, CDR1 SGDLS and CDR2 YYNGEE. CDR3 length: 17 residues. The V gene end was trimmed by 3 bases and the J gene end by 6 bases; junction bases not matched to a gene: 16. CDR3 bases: TGTGCCAGCAGCGCCCCTACAGGGGGCGGAAAACTCTCCGAGCAGTACTTC. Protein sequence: CASSAPTGGGKLSEQYF.

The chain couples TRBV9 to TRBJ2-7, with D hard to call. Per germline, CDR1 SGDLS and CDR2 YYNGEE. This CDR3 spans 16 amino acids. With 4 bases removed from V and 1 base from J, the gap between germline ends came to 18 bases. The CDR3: CASSPVAGYRSYEQYF. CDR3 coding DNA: TGTGCCAGCAGCCCCGTGGCAGGCTACCGATCCTACGAGCAGTACTTC.

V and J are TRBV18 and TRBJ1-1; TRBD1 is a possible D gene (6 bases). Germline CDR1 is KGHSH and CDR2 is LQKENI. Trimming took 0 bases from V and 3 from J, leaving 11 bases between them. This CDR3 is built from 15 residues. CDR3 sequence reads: CASSPPEGVYTEAFF. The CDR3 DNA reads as TGTGCCAGCTCACCACCAGAGGGGGTCTACACTGAAGCTTTCTTT. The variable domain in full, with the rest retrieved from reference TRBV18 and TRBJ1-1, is NAGVMQNPRHLVRRRGQEARLRCSPMKGHSHVYWYRQLPEEGLKFMVYLQKENIIDESGMPKERFSAEFPKEGPSILRIQQVVRGDSAAYFCASSPPEGVYTEAFFGQGTRLTVV.

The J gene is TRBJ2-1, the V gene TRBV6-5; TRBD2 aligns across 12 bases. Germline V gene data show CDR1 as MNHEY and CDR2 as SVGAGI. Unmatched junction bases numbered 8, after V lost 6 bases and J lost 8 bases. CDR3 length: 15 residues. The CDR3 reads CASRPSSGRAYEQFF. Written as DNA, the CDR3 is TGTGCCAGCAGGCCTTCTAGCGGGAGGGCTTATGAGCAGTTCTTC.

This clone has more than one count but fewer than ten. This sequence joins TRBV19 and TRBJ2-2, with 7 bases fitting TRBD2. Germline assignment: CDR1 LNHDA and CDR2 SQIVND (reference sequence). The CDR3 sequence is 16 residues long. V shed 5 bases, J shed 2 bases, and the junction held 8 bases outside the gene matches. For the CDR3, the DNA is TGTGCCAGTAGTTTCCCTAGCGGTTCTAACACCGGGGAGCTGTTTTTT. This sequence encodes CASSFPSGSNTGELFF. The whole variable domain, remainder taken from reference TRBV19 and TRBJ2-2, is DGGITQSPKYLFRKEGQNVTLSCEQNLNHDAMYWYRQDPGQGLRLIYYSQIVNDFQKGDIAEGYSVSREKKESFPLTVTSAQKNPTAFYLCASSFPSGSNTGELFFGEGSRLTVL.

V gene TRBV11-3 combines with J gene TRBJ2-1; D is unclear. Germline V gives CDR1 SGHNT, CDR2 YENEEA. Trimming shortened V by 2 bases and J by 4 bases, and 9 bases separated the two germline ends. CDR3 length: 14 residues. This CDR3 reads CASSLQVLYNEQFF. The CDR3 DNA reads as TGTGCCAGCAGCTTACAGGTTCTATACAATGAGCAGTTCTTC.